Below, 7 T cell receptor beta chains from the same sample are listed, as sequenced in a study of CD8 T cells in Susac syndrome. When the RNA was reverse transcribed, random hexamers were used with an input of roughly 0.45 to 1 ug. In TCRdb, the immunoSEQ multiplex PCR reads were re-called with MiXCR into one record per CDR3 protein. The repertoire holds some 170,000 distinct CDR3 sequences, about 95% seen once, with 0.1% in the top ten. The specimen sequenced was CD4+ T cells from PBMCs. Receptors originate from a human donor in good health.

The CDR3: CASNRRGLGEKLFF. Written as DNA, the CDR3 is TGTGCCAGCAACCGCCGGGGGTTAGGAGAAAAACTGTTTTTT. This rearrangement joins TRBV6-5 to TRBJ1-4, with TRBD1 as a possible D gene (5 bases). The CDR3 spans 14 residues. Germline CDR1 is MNHEY and CDR2 is SVGAGI. The V end lost 7 bases, the J end lost 8 bases, and 17 bases lay between the germline ends.

The chain is built from TRBV29-1 and TRBJ2-2; D is ambiguous. Germline values: CDR1 SQVTM, CDR2 ANQGSEA. CDR3 size: 14 residues. The V gene lost 6 bases and the J gene lost 0 bases, with 11 bases spanning the gap. CDR3 protein: CSVLVDANTGELFF. In DNA form, the CDR3 reads TGCAGCGTCCTTGTAGATGCGAACACCGGGGAGCTGTTTTTT.

Here the CDR3 reads CASSQSSSEQYF. The CDR3 nucleotides read TGTGCCAGCAGCCAATCGTCGTCCGAGCAGTACTTC. The V gene is TRBV16, the J gene TRBJ2-7, with unresolved D. Looked up from germline, CDR1 is KGHSY and CDR2 is FQNENV. CDR3 length equals 12 residues. V lost 0 bases and J 6 bases, leaving 6 bases between the germline ends.

The chain is built from TRBV5-1 and TRBJ2-5; the D gene could be TRBD1 or TRBD2 (5 bases each). The V end was cut by 0 bases, the J end by 2 bases, with 20 bases between. Germline CDR1 reads SGHRS; CDR2 reads YFSETQ. The CDR3 contains 18 residues. The DNA for the CDR3 is TGCGCCAGCAGCTTGGGGGGGTCGGCTATACCTCGACAAGAGACCCAGTACTTC. Translation gives CASSLGGSAIPRQETQYF.

In DNA form, the CDR3 reads TGTGCCAGTAGTCCCGGACTAGCGATCAATGAGCAGTTCTTC. Translating gives CASSPGLAINEQFF. The chain uses TRBV19 and TRBJ2-1; 9 bases fit TRBD2. The V gene end was trimmed by 5 bases and the J gene end by 6 bases; junction bases not matched to a gene: 5. CDR3 length: 14 amino acids. The V gene's germline CDR1 is LNHDA and CDR2 SQIVND (reference sequence).

This chain joins TRBV12-3 or TRBV12-4 and TRBJ2-7, with no clear D. V lost 5 bases, J lost 9 bases, and 17 bases lay in between. The CDR3 spans 13 residues. The CDR3 here is CASSIPPVGVQYF. CDR3 bases: TGTGCCAGCAGTATCCCCCCCGTCGGAGTGCAGTACTTC.

DNA of the CDR3: TGCAGCGTTTCCAGGGGGCTAGGTCAGCCCCAGCATTTT. It codes for CSVSRGLGQPQHF. The rearrangement joins TRBV29-1 to TRBJ1-5; 8 bases are shared with TRBD1. Trimming cost V 5 bases and J 6 bases; bases outside gene matches: 6. Germline CDR1 and CDR2: SQVTM and ANQGSEA. CDR3 length: 13 amino acids.